These 9 T cell receptor beta chains share one sample of origin, sequenced in a study of Graves' ophthalmopathy and Graves' hyperthyroidism. The study amplified TCR beta CDR3 regions using RNA transcripts. The library came from an HTBI-primed first-round RT-PCR and a second-round multiplex PCR. TCRdb ran MiXCR on the multiplex PCR reads and lists one entry per CDR3 protein. The sample has some 240,000 distinct CDR3 sequences; approximately 42% are singletons. The material sequenced was peripheral blood. These TCRs come from an adult man with Graves' ophthalmopathy.

The V gene is TRBV6-6, the J gene TRBJ1-6; D is possibly TRBD1 (5 bases). The CDR3 length is 14 residues. The germline V and J ends were trimmed by 2 bases and 7 bases, with 9 bases remaining between them. Germline CDR1 and CDR2: MNHNY and SVGAGI (reference sequence). The chain's CDR3 is CASSYAGFNSPLHF. The CDR3 nucleotides are TGTGCCAGCAGTTACGCAGGGTTCAATTCACCCCTCCACTTT.

CDR3 nucleotide sequence: TGTGCCACCAGTGATGACAAGGCGACAAGTAATGAGCAGTTCTTC. Translation: CATSDDKATSNEQFF. The V call is TRBV24-1, the J call TRBJ2-1, with D unclear. Trimming pared 3 bases from V and 7 bases from J, leaving 15 bases between. Germline V CDR1 and CDR2: KGHDR, SFDVKD. The CDR3 spans 15 residues.

The chain combines TRBV10-2 with TRBJ1-2; 8 bases match TRBD1. Germline V CDR1 and CDR2: WSHSY, SAAADI. The trim removed 2 bases at V and 8 bases at J, leaving 10 bases unmatched. The CDR3 extends over 15 amino acids. The CDR3 sequence is CASSERDRSVGGYTF. In DNA, the CDR3 is TGCGCCAGCAGTGAGCGGGACAGGAGTGTGGGAGGCTACACCTTC.

This clonotype occurred many times. The J gene is TRBJ1-2, the V gene TRBV15; 7 positions match TRBD1. This CDR3 is 14 amino acids long. CDR1 is LNHNV and CDR2 is YYDKDF in the germline V gene (reference sequence). V trimming: 0 bases; J trimming: 7 bases; junction bases outside the gene matches: 5. CDR3 coding DNA: TGTGCCACCAGCAGAGATCCACAGGGGTTTGGCTACACCTTC. Translated: CATSRDPQGFGYTF.

This sequence joins TRBV29-1 and TRBJ2-7, with 8 bases aligning to TRBD1. This CDR3 spans 15 amino acids. Unmatched junction bases numbered 12, after V lost 4 bases and J lost 4 bases. The germline CDR1 and CDR2 sequences are SQVTM and ANQGSEA. CDR3 amino acids: CSVGGTGSIGYEQYF. The DNA for the CDR3 is TGCAGCGTTGGAGGGACAGGCTCCATAGGGTACGAGCAGTACTTC.

The J gene is TRBJ2-3, the V gene TRBV5-1; the match to TRBD2 covers 10 bases. Germline CDR1 and CDR2: SGHRS and YFSETQ. The junction had 9 bases not matched to a gene; V was cut back by 0 bases and J by 5 bases. This CDR3 is 17 amino acids long. The CDR3 sequence: CASSLGASGSPGDTQYF. CDR3 DNA sequence: TGCGCCAGCAGCTTGGGAGCTAGCGGGAGCCCCGGAGATACGCAGTATTTT.

The rearrangement joins TRBV28 to TRBJ1-2; D remains ambiguous. The CDR3 contains 13 residues. The V gene's germline CDR1 is MDHEN and CDR2 SYDVKM. V dropped 7 bases and J dropped 8 bases, with 17 bases sitting between them. The CDR3 loop reads CASTYLRGIGYTF. DNA of the CDR3: TGTGCCAGCACCTATCTAAGAGGCATCGGCTACACCTTC.

This clonotype turned up a few times. This chain joins TRBV9 and TRBJ1-4; D gene uncertain. This CDR3 contains 15 residues. Germline V gene lookup returns CDR1 SGDLS and CDR2 YYNGEE. The germline V and J ends were trimmed by 5 bases and 6 bases, with 17 bases remaining between them. For the CDR3, the DNA is TGTGCCAGCAGAGTTACCTCGAATAGCGATGAAAAACTGTTTTTT. It specifies CASRVTSNSDEKLFF.

In regard to this clonotype: With a much larger clone just one base away, this may be a read error. This sequence joins TRBV24-1 and TRBJ2-6; unclear D gene. This CDR3 region has 16 residues. Per germline, CDR1 KGHDR and CDR2 SFDVKD. V lost 8 bases to trimming and J lost 1 base, with 14 bases between them. The CDR3 bases are TGTGCCACCAAGCCGACAAACGGGTCTGGGGCCAACGTCCTGACTTTC. Translating it yields CATKPTNGSGANVLTF.